The clone carrying this T cell receptor (beta chain) was recorded only once. The data derive from a study of blood T cell repertoires in COVID-19. In the study overall: Some COVID-19 samples were acute and others convalescent; all came from the United States, Italy and Spain. T cells, B-cell-depleted T cells, or PBMCs supplied cDNA or gDNA.

V was pared by 2 bases and J by 1 base, with 15 bases between. Germline V gives CDR1 MNHNS, CDR2 SASEGT. This CDR3 is 16 amino acids long. Methods used by the authors: Scientists estimated how many nucleated cells there were by amplifying reference gene primers. TCRdb's copy holds only in-frame clones and misses some; the assay was immunoSEQ multiplex PCR. V, J and clone size were drawn from that table, and D and trimming were deduced from the DNA. The sample carries hundreds of thousands of clones, around 86% recorded once. The clonotype comes from a woman aged 25 to 39 who had recovered from COVID-19. The specimen was peripheral blood. The chain has TRBV6-1 and TRBJ2-7, with D perhaps matching TRBD2 (7 bases). CDR3 nucleotides: TGTGCCAGCAGTGAATGGGGGGGCGCTGGGTCCTACGAGCAGTACTTC. The encoded protein is CASSEWGGAGSYEQYF.